The rows below give T cell receptor beta chains drawn from one sample of a study of cytomegalovirus exposure and HLA in healthy donors. The protocol was immunoSEQ multiplex PCR, while the TCRdb copy is restricted to in-frame clones and leaves out a portion. The repertoire includes more than 85,000 clones, around 70% of them detected once, and more than 2.5% sits in the top ten. Sequenced sample: PBMCs. These receptors all stem from a man younger than 40 in good health and CMV-seronegative. CDR3s include the opening cysteine and the closing phenylalanine or tryptophan. D genes are given only for firm matches. For some rows the clone size is stated as once, few or many, or as a class when expanded; others skip it.

cdr3_aa: CASSVGQPDVYEQYF
cdr3_nt: TGTGCCAGCTCGGTAGGACAGCCCGACGTTTACGAGCAGTACTTC
d_call: -
clone_size: -
v_call: TRBV18
j_call: TRBJ2-7

cdr3_aa: CASRGSGGGYEQYF
cdr3_nt: TGTGCCAGCAGGGGCTCGGGGGGAGGCTACGAGCAGTACTTC
d_call: TRBD2
clone_size: -
v_call: TRBV28
j_call: TRBJ2-7

cdr3_aa: CASSLAEQGATEAFF
cdr3_nt: TGTGCCAGCAGCTTGGCCGAACAGGGGGCCACTGAAGCTTTCTTT
d_call: TRBD1
clone_size: few
v_call: TRBV5-4
j_call: TRBJ1-1

cdr3_aa: CASLEQGHTDTQYF
cdr3_nt: TGTGCCAGCCTGGAGCAGGGGCACACAGATACGCAGTATTTT
d_call: -
clone_size: -
v_call: TRBV6-1
j_call: TRBJ2-3

cdr3_aa: CATLGGTGELFF
cdr3_nt: TGTGCCACCCTCGGGGGGACCGGGGAGCTGTTTTTT
d_call: TRBD2
clone_size: -
v_call: TRBV7-9
j_call: TRBJ2-2

cdr3_aa: CASSLESGFDDGYTF
cdr3_nt: TGTGCCAGCAGCTTAGAATCGGGGTTTGATGATGGCTACACCTTC
d_call: -
clone_size: once
v_call: TRBV11-2
j_call: TRBJ1-2

cdr3_aa: CASSLAGTSSGELFF
cdr3_nt: TGTGCCAGCAGCTTAGCTGGGACTAGCTCCGGGGAGCTGTTTTTT
d_call: TRBD2
clone_size: -
v_call: TRBV7-6
j_call: TRBJ2-2

cdr3_aa: CASSKGLDRGEGANVLTF
cdr3_nt: TGTGCCAGTAGTAAGGGTCTGGACAGGGGGGAAGGGGCCAACGTCCTGACTTTC
d_call: TRBD1
clone_size: -
v_call: TRBV19
j_call: TRBJ2-6

cdr3_aa: CASRGQGSNEQYF
cdr3_nt: TGTGCCAGTAGGGGGCAGGGGAGCAACGAGCAGTACTTC
d_call: -
clone_size: -
v_call: TRBV19
j_call: TRBJ2-7

cdr3_aa: CASSLLSGATDTQYF
cdr3_nt: TGTGCCAGCAGCTTGTTGTCAGGGGCCACAGATACGCAGTATTTT
d_call: -
clone_size: -
v_call: TRBV5-6
j_call: TRBJ2-3

cdr3_aa: CASSPWDRGQPQHF
cdr3_nt: TGTGCCAGCAGTCCTTGGGACAGGGGTCAGCCCCAGCATTTT
d_call: TRBD1
clone_size: -
v_call: TRBV2
j_call: TRBJ1-5

cdr3_aa: CASSLAPSGSYEQYF
cdr3_nt: TGCGCCAGCAGCTTGGCCCCTAGCGGGTCCTACGAGCAGTACTTC
d_call: TRBD2
clone_size: -
v_call: TRBV5-1
j_call: TRBJ2-7

cdr3_aa: CASSRGYEGYGYTF
cdr3_nt: TGTGCCAGCAGTCGGGGATATGAGGGATACGGCTACACCTTC
d_call: -
clone_size: few
v_call: TRBV6-1
j_call: TRBJ1-2

cdr3_aa: CASSTLPTSGRVTGELFF
cdr3_nt: TGTGCCAGTAGTACCCTCCCCACTAGCGGGAGGGTCACCGGGGAGCTGTTTTTT
d_call: TRBD2
clone_size: -
v_call: TRBV19
j_call: TRBJ2-2

cdr3_aa: CSSEVTYGYTF
cdr3_nt: TGCAGCTCCGAGGTCACCTATGGCTACACCTTC
d_call: -
clone_size: -
v_call: TRBV29-1
j_call: TRBJ1-2

cdr3_aa: CASSLNPRAAEGGADTQYF
cdr3_nt: TGTGCCAGCAGCTTAAACCCCCGGGCGGCTGAAGGAGGGGCAGATACGCAGTATTTT
d_call: -
clone_size: -
v_call: TRBV7-9
j_call: TRBJ2-3

cdr3_aa: CASSEALRGGEAFF
cdr3_nt: TGTGCCAGCAGTGAAGCGCTTCGTGGGGGGGAAGCTTTCTTT
d_call: -
clone_size: -
v_call: TRBV2
j_call: TRBJ1-1

cdr3_aa: CASSGWTGTDTQYF
cdr3_nt: TGTGCCAGCAGTGGGTGGACAGGAACAGATACGCAGTATTTT
d_call: TRBD1
clone_size: few
v_call: TRBV2
j_call: TRBJ2-3